This entry features one T cell receptor (beta chain) sequence. The data are from a study of early T cells in non-severe SARS-CoV-2 infection. On the study more broadly: The input, bulk RNA from unsorted whole blood, was sequenced, and chains were unpaired.

The CDR3 spans 15 residues. Germline CDR1 SGDLS, CDR2 YYNGEE. The V and J ends lost 0 bases and 0 bases respectively, with 7 bases between them. The library protocol tagged individual cDNA molecules with unique molecular identifiers. Each CDR3 protein is one row after TCRdb ran MiXCR on the 5' RACE reads. The sample has about 68,000 distinct CDR3 sequences; under 13% are singletons. The specimen sequenced was whole blood. The chain employs TRBV9 and TRBJ1-3, with a tentative D call TRBD1 (6 bases). The receptor was isolated from an adult who was a healthcare worker with PCR-confirmed SARS-CoV-2 infection or an uninfected control (not recorded which). The CDR3: CASSVEGVSGNTIYF. The CDR3 DNA follows: TGTGCCAGCAGCGTAGAGGGGGTCTCTGGAAACACCATATATTTT.